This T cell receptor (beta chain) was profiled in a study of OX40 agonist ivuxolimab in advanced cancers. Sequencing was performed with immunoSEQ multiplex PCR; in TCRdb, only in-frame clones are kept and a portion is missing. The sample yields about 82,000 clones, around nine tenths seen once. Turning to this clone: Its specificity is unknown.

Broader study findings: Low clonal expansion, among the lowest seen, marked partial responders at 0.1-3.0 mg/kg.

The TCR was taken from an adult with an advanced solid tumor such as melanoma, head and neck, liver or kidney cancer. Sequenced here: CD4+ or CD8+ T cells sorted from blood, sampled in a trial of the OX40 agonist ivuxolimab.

The CDR3 bases are TGTGCCAGTAGTCCCCGGACAGGGCAGGCGTACGAGCAGTACTTC. Translating it yields CASSPRTGQAYEQYF. The chain links TRBV19 to TRBJ2-7; 8 positions agree with TRBD1. The trim removed 5 bases at V and 4 bases at J, leaving 10 bases unmatched. This CDR3 has 15 residues. Per germline, CDR1 LNHDA and CDR2 SQIVND (reference sequence).